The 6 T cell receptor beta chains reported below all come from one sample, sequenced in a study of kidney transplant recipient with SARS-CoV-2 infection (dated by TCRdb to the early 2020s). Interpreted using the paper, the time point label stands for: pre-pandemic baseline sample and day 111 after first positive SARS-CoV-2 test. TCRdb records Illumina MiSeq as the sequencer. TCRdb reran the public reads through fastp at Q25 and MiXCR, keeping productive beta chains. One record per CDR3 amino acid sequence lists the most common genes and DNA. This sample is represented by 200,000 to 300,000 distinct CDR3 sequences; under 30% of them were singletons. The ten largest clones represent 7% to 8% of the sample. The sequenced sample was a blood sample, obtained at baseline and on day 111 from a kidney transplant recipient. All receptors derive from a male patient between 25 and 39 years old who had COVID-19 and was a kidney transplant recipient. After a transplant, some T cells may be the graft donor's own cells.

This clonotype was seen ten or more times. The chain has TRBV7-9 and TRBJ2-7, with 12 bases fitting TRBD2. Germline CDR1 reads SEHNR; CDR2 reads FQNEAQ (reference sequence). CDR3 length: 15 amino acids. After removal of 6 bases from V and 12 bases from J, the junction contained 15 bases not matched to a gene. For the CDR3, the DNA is TGTGCCAGCAGACCTGACGGACTAGCGGGACAAGAACTGTACTTC. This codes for CASRPDGLAGQELYF.

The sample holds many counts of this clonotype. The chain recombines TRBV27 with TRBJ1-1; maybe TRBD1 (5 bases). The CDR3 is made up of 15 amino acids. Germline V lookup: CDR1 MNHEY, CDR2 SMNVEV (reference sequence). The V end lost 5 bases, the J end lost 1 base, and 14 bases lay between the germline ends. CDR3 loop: CASSPSWDGNTEAFF. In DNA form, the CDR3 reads TGTGCCAGCAGTCCATCCTGGGACGGGAACACTGAAGCTTTCTTT.

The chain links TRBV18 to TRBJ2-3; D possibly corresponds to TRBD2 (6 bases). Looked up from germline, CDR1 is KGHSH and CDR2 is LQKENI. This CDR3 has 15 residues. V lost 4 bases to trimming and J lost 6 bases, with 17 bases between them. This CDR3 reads CASSRVGTVWDTQYF. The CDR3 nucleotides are TGTGCCAGCTCACGGGTTGGGACTGTCTGGGATACGCAGTATTTT.

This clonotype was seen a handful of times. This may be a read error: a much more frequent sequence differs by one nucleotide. CDR3 in DNA: TGTGCCAGCAGCGCGGCGACTAAGGCTGGAAGGACCTATGGCTACACCTTC. Protein: CASSAATKAGRTYGYTF. The V and J genes are TRBV11-1 and TRBJ1-2; no firm D call. CDR1 and CDR2 (germline): SGHAT, FQDESV (reference sequence). CDR3 length equals 17 residues. The V gene lost 5 bases and the J gene lost 4 bases, with 23 bases spanning the gap. The whole variable domain, remainder taken from reference TRBV11-1 and TRBJ1-2, is EAEVAQSPRYKITEKSQAVAFWCDPISGHATLYWYRQILGQGPELLVQFQDESVVDDSQLPKDRFSAERLKGVDSTLKIQPAELGDSAMYLCASSAATKAGRTYGYTFGSGTRLTVV.

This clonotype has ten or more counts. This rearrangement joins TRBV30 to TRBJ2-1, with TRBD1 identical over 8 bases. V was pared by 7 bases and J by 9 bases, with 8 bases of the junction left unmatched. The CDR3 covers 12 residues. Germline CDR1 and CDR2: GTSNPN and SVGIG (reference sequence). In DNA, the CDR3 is TGTGCCTCCACCCGAGACAGGGGTGAGCAGTTCTTC. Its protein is CASTRDRGEQFF.

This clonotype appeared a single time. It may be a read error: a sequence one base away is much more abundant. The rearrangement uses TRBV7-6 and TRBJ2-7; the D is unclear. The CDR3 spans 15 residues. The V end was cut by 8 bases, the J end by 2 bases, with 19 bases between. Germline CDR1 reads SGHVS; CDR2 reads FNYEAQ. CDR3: CASGPNDPSPYEQYF. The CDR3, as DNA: TGTGCCAGCGGCCCAAACGACCCCAGCCCCTACGAGCAGTACTTC.